The 28 T cell receptor beta chains listed next were all sequenced from one sample in a study of T cell changes during pregnancy in multiple sclerosis. This table comes from immunoSEQ multiplex PCR, and its TCRdb copy is limited to in-frame clones, with some not included. The sample lists about 120,000 clones, over 85% seen once, with roughly 6.2% in the top ten. The sequenced sample was peripheral blood, obtained before pregnancy. Receptor source: a female donor with multiple sclerosis, enrolled in a pregnancy study.

This chain uses TRBV6-1 with TRBJ1-5; TRBD1 matches at 7 bases. CDR1 and CDR2 (germline): MNHNS, SASEGT. This CDR3 has 14 amino acids. V lost 5 bases and J lost 10; bases outside the gene matches: 11. CDR3 sequence reads: CASSRGQPSDPQHF. CDR3 bases: TGTGCCAGCAGTCGGGGACAGCCTTCGGACCCCCAGCATTTT.

This clone was seen once. This sequence joins TRBV6-1 and TRBJ2-6; D is ambiguous. Germline values: CDR1 MNHNS, CDR2 SASEGT. The V end was cut by 1 base, the J end by 0 bases, with 13 bases between. The CDR3 contains 18 residues. In DNA form, the CDR3 reads TGTGCCAGCAGTGAAGGACACCTTCTGTCCTCTGGGGCCAACGTCCTGACTTTC. It is translated as CASSEGHLLSSGANVLTF.

The genes are TRBV19 and TRBJ2-3; D is unclear. This CDR3 region has 16 residues. Deletions cut 6 bases from V and 4 bases from J, with 20 bases between. Germline V gene sequence: CDR1 LNHDA, CDR2 SQIVND (reference sequence). The CDR3 is CASSTGTRRPADTQYF. The CDR3 DNA reads as TGTGCCAGTAGCACGGGTACGAGACGGCCTGCAGATACGCAGTATTTT.

This clone has just one count. The rearrangement uses TRBV7-8 and TRBJ2-7, with 11 bases lining up with TRBD2. This CDR3 is 15 amino acids long. CDR1 and CDR2 (germline): SGHVS, FQNEAQ. The trim removed 3 bases at V and 3 bases at J, leaving 4 bases unmatched. The CDR3 DNA is TGTGCCAGCAGCTTCCAACTAGCGGGAGACTACGAGCAGTACTTC. It codes for CASSFQLAGDYEQYF.

V gene TRBV5-1 combines with J gene TRBJ2-2, with D maybe TRBD2 (5 bases). V lost 0 bases to trimming and J lost 2 bases, with 11 bases between them. Per the germline V gene, CDR1 is SGHRS and CDR2 is YFSETQ. The CDR3 is 16 residues long. The CDR3 bases are TGCGCCAGCAGCTTGGAGTCGGGGTCTAACACCGGGGAGCTGTTTTTT. Its translation is CASSLESGSNTGELFF.

The chain combines TRBV9 with TRBJ2-3, with TRBD1 matching 12 bases. After removal of 2 bases from V and 3 bases from J, the junction contained 4 bases not matched to a gene. The CDR3 sequence is 16 residues long. Germline values: CDR1 SGDLS, CDR2 YYNGEE. CDR3: CASSVGTGGGTDTQYF. CDR3 DNA sequence: TGTGCCAGCAGCGTCGGGACAGGGGGCGGGACAGATACGCAGTATTTT.

The chain employs TRBV9 and TRBJ2-1; 8 bases align to TRBD2. V gave up 4 bases and J gave up 5 bases; unmatched junction bases: 11. Germline CDR1 and CDR2: SGDLS and YYNGEE. This CDR3 is built from 16 residues. The DNA of the CDR3 is TGTGCCAGCAGCCCGCTGGGGACGCGGGGGGACAATGAGCAGTTCTTC. Translated: CASSPLGTRGDNEQFF.

The V and J genes are TRBV27 and TRBJ1-3; TRBD1 is a possible D gene (5 bases). The germline gives CDR1 MNHEY, CDR2 SMNVEV (reference sequence). With 2 bases removed from V and 0 bases from J, the gap between germline ends came to 17 bases. This CDR3 spans 18 amino acids. The DNA of the CDR3 is TGTGCCAGCAGTTTAGTCTTCGCAGACAGCTTCTCTGGAAACACCATATATTTT. It codes for CASSLVFADSFSGNTIYF.

The V call is TRBV5-1, the J call TRBJ1-2, with 9 bases lining up with TRBD1. The CDR3 covers 14 residues. V was clipped by 2 bases and J by 7 bases; unmatched bases: 6. The V gene's germline CDR1 is SGHRS and CDR2 YFSETQ. CDR3 nucleotide sequence: TGCGCCAGCAGCTTCGGACAGGGGATGGGTGGCTACACCTTC. Translated: CASSFGQGMGGYTF.

The sample holds one count of this clone. V gene TRBV2 combines with J gene TRBJ2-5; 9 bases align to TRBD2. CDR1 SNHLY and CDR2 FYNNEI come from the germline V gene. With V trimmed by 3 bases and J by 4 bases, 9 bases remained unmatched. The CDR3 is 16 residues long. The CDR3 nucleotides read TGTGCCAGCAGTGACCCCAGATTAGCGGGGGTAGAGACCCAGTACTTC. It is translated as CASSDPRLAGVETQYF.

The rearrangement links TRBV19 to TRBJ1-5; D possibly corresponds to TRBD1 (6 bases). There are 13 residues in the CDR3. Germline V gene lookup returns CDR1 LNHDA and CDR2 SQIVND (reference sequence). The germline V and J ends were trimmed by 5 bases and 4 bases, with 9 bases remaining between them. As DNA, the CDR3 is TGTGCCAGTAGTGTAACAGGGAATCAGCCCCAGCATTTT. Its translation is CASSVTGNQPQHF.

This clone appeared once. The chain couples TRBV30 to TRBJ2-5, with D perhaps TRBD1 (6 bases). Between the trimmed V and J ends, which lost 0 bases and 1 base, there was a span of 9 bases. This CDR3 region has 14 residues. CDR1 is GTSNPN, CDR2 SVGIG, per germline (reference sequence). Here the CDR3 DNA reads TGTGCCTGGAGTGTAGGGGGATCCCAAGAGACCCAGTACTTC. This translates into CAWSVGGSQETQYF.

Here the CDR3 reads CASGIGGTDTQYF. The CDR3 nucleotides are TGTGCCAGCGGCATCGGGGGCACAGATACGCAGTATTTT. The chain combines TRBV7-6 with TRBJ2-3; D is perhaps TRBD2 (5 bases). This CDR3 spans 13 amino acids. Per germline, CDR1 SGHVS and CDR2 FNYEAQ. The germline V and J ends were trimmed by 8 bases and 1 base, with 10 bases remaining between them.

A few counts support this clone. The chain couples TRBV2 to TRBJ1-1; no clear D gene. V was shortened by 3 bases and J by 1 base, with 12 bases between the two germline ends. Germline loops: CDR1 SNHLY, CDR2 FYNNEI. This CDR3 has 15 residues. CDR3 sequence: CASSEVAVGNTEAFF. CDR3 in DNA: TGTGCCAGCAGTGAGGTGGCGGTGGGGAACACTGAAGCTTTCTTT.

This rearrangement joins TRBV25-1 to TRBJ1-1, with D maybe TRBD1 (5 bases). Trimming removed 4 bases from V and 6 bases from J, with 15 bases in between. The length of the CDR3 is 14 residues. Germline CDR1 MGHDK, CDR2 SYGVNS. In DNA, the CDR3 is TGTGCCAGCAGTGGGGGGGTCGACTGGGCTGAAGCTTTCTTT. Encoded protein: CASSGGVDWAEAFF.

The chain links TRBV2 to TRBJ1-5; unclear D gene. The germline gives CDR1 SNHLY, CDR2 FYNNEI. CDR3 size: 12 residues. Trimming took off 11 bases at V and 10 bases at J, with 18 bases between the two ends. In nucleotides, the CDR3 is TGTGCCGTTACAGATACAATCAATCCCCAGCATTTT. It yields the protein CAVTDTINPQHF. Full variable domain (rest looked up from reference TRBV2 and TRBJ1-5): EPEVTQTPSHQVTQMGQEVILRCVPISNHLYFYWYRQILGQKVEFLVSFYNNEISEKSEIFDDQFSVERPDGSNFTLKIRSTKLEDSAMYFCAVTDTINPQHFGDGTRLSIL.

The J gene is TRBJ1-6, the V gene TRBV9; D is uncertain. Trimming removed 3 bases at V and 7 bases at J, with 14 bases between. Germline CDR1 SGDLS, CDR2 YYNGEE. The CDR3 covers 15 residues. The DNA of the CDR3 is TGTGCCAGCAGCGCCGGAGGGTTGGGAAATTCACCCCTCCACTTT. Translated: CASSAGGLGNSPLHF.

This chain links TRBV10-2 with TRBJ2-5; D is perhaps TRBD2 (6 bases). CDR3 length: 13 residues. V lost 6 bases to trimming and J lost 4 bases, with 12 bases between them. The germline CDR1 and CDR2 sequences are WSHSY and SAAADI. CDR3 DNA: TGCGCCAGCAGCGGGACTTTGGGAGAGACCCAGTACTTC. Amino acids: CASSGTLGETQYF.

The rearrangement joins TRBV2 to TRBJ2-2; TRBD1 aligns across 10 bases. J gave up 6 bases and V 6 bases, and 10 bases lay outside the gene matches. Germline loops: CDR1 SNHLY, CDR2 FYNNEI. This CDR3 has 16 amino acids. The chain's CDR3 is CASRERQGAIAGELFF. CDR3 nucleotides: TGTGCCAGCAGGGAAAGACAGGGGGCTATCGCCGGGGAGCTGTTTTTT.

This chain links TRBV5-1 with TRBJ1-3, with a weak D call TRBD1 (6 bases). The length of the CDR3 is 15 residues. Trimming pared 1 base from V and 4 bases from J, leaving 12 bases between. Germline V lookup: CDR1 SGHRS, CDR2 YFSETQ. CDR3 nucleotide sequence: TGCGCCAGCAGCTTGATGACAGGTAGCGGAAACACCATATATTTT. This encodes CASSLMTGSGNTIYF.

The J gene is TRBJ1-6, the V gene TRBV6-6; 7 nucleotides line up with TRBD1. CDR1 MNHNY and CDR2 SVGAGI come from the germline V gene (reference sequence). The CDR3 extends over 15 amino acids. Unmatched junction bases numbered 5, after V lost 2 bases and J lost 7 bases. This CDR3 reads CASSYNRGGNSPLHF. As DNA, the CDR3 is TGTGCCAGCAGTTACAACAGGGGCGGAAATTCACCCCTCCACTTT.

As for this clone: The limits of the CDR3 on the DNA are not certain, so only TCRdb's listed CDR3 is given. The chain combines TRBV21-1 with TRBJ2-7; the table's D call, TRBD1, was not checked against the DNA. TRBV21-1 is assigned pseudogene status. The CDR3 extends over 16 residues, inclusive of both ends. CDR3 amino acids: CTWGQGARSGTYEQYF.

This clone was observed a few times. This chain connects TRBV6-5 to TRBJ1-4; D gene ambiguous. This CDR3 comprises 15 residues. V was trimmed by 1 base and J by 7 bases, leaving 13 bases between them. The germline CDR1 and CDR2 sequences are MNHEY and SVGAGI. CDR3 amino acids: CASSYFRDTVEKLFF. CDR3 in DNA: TGTGCCAGCAGTTACTTCCGTGACACTGTTGAAAAACTGTTTTTT.

The chain combines TRBV6-6 with TRBJ2-3; 8 bases are a match to TRBD1. The CDR3 is made up of 14 amino acids. The germline V gene has CDR1 MNHNY and CDR2 SVGAGI (reference sequence). With 5 bases clipped from V and 6 bases from J, the junction kept 7 bases outside the gene matches. The CDR3, as DNA: TGTGCCAGCAGTCGTCAGGGGGCCCGGGATACGCAGTATTTT. Translation gives CASSRQGARDTQYF.

V is TRBV28 and J is TRBJ1-5; D not resolved. Trimming took off 5 bases at V and 0 bases at J, with 5 bases between the two ends. CDR3 length equals 13 residues. Germline V gene sequence: CDR1 MDHEN, CDR2 SYDVKM. The CDR3 loop reads CASSAGSNQPQHF. The CDR3 nucleotides are TGTGCCAGCAGTGCAGGTAGCAATCAGCCCCAGCATTTT.

The chain is built from TRBV5-5 and TRBJ1-2, with TRBD1 as a possible D gene (6 bases). Looked up from germline, CDR1 is SGHKS and CDR2 is YYEKEE (reference sequence). CDR3 length: 15 residues. With 3 bases removed from V and 0 bases from J, the gap between germline ends came to 12 bases. CDR3 residues: CASSSLTGSNYGYTF. The CDR3 coding sequence is TGTGCCAGCAGCTCCTTGACAGGCTCTAACTATGGCTACACCTTC.

This clone was seen a single time. The chain links TRBV19 to TRBJ1-2; unclear D gene. V lost 2 bases and J lost 5, with 15 bases in between. The CDR3 runs to 15 residues. Germline values: CDR1 LNHDA, CDR2 SQIVND (reference sequence). In DNA form, the CDR3 reads TGTGCCAGTAGTATAATCGGCAGAGGAGGGTATGGCTACACCTTC. This sequence encodes CASSIIGRGGYGYTF.

This clone was observed a single time. This chain links TRBV5-1 with TRBJ1-1; TRBD1 is a possible D gene (5 bases). Germline V gene data show CDR1 as SGHRS and CDR2 as YFSETQ. The CDR3 length is 16 residues. Trimming removed 0 bases from V and 4 bases from J, with 16 bases in between. CDR3 nucleotides: TGCGCCAGCAGCTTGGCCAGGGCGGGGCAGGGCACTGAAGCTTTCTTT. It is translated as CASSLARAGQGTEAFF.